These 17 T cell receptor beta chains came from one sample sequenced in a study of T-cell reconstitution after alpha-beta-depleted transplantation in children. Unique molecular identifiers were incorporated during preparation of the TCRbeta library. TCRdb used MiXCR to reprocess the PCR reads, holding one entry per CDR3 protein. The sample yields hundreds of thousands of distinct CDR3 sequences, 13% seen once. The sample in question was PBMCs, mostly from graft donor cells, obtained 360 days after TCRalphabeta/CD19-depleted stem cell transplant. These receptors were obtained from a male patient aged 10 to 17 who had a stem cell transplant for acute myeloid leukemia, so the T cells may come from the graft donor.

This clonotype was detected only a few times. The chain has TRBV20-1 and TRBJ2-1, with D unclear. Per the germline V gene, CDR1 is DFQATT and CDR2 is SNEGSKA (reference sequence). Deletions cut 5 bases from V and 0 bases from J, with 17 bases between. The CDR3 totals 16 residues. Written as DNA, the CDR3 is TGCAGTGCTCCCCAGACCTTACCGAGCTCCTACAATGAGCAGTTCTTC. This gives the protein CSAPQTLPSSYNEQFF.

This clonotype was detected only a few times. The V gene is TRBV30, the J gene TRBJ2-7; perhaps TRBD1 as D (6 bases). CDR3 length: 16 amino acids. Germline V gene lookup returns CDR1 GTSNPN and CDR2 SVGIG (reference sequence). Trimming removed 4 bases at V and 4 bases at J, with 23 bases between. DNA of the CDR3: TGTGCCTGGAACCCACAGGGAATTAAAGGAAAGTACGAGCAGTACTTC. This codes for CAWNPQGIKGKYEQYF.

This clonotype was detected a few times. The CDR3 DNA is TGTGCCAGCAGTTACTTAGGGACGGTAAAGTACGAGCAGTACTTC. It encodes CASSYLGTVKYEQYF. The V and J genes are TRBV6-2 or TRBV6-3 and TRBJ2-7; perhaps D is TRBD1 or TRBD2 (5 bases each). Germline values: CDR1 MNHEY, CDR2 SVGEGT. Trimming removed 1 base from V and 4 bases from J, with 14 bases in between. The CDR3 is made up of 15 amino acids.

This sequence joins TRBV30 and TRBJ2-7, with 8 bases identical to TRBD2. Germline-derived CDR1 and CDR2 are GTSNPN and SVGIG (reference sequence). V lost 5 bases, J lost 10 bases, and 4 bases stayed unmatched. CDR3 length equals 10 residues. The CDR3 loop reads CAWESGRQYF. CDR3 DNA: TGTGCCTGGGAGAGCGGGAGACAGTACTTC.

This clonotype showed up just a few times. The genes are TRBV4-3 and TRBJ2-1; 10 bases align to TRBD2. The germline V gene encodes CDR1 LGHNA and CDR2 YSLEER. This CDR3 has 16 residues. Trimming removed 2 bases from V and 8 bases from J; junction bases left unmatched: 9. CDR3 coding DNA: TGCGCCAGCAGCCAAAAACTAGCGGGGTCTAGGGATGAGCAGTTCTTC. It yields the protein CASSQKLAGSRDEQFF.

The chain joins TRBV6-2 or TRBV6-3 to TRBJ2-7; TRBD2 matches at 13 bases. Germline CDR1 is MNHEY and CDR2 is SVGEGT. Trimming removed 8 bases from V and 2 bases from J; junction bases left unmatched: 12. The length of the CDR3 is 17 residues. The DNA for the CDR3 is TGTGCCAGCGGCCGGGGGACTAGCGGGATTCTGGCCTACGAGCAGTACTTC. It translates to CASGRGTSGILAYEQYF.

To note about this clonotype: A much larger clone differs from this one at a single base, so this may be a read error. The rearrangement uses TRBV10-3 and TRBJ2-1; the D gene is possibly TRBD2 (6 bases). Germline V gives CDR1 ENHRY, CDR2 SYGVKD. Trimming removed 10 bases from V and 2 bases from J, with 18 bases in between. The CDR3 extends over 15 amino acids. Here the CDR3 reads CATRPGTGPYNEQFF. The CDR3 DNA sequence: TGTGCCACCCGGCCCGGGACTGGCCCCTACAATGAGCAGTTCTTC.

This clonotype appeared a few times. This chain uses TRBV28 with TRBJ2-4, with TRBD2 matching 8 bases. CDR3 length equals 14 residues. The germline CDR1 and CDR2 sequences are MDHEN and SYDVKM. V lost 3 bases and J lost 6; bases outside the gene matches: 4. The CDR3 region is CASSFKGLGNIQYF. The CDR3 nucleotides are TGTGCCAGCAGTTTTAAGGGACTAGGAAACATTCAGTACTTC.

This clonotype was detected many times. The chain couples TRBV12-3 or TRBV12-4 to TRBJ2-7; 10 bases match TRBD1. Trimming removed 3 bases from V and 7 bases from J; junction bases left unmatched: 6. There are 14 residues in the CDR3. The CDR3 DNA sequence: TGTGCCAGCAGTTTGGGGACAGGGGCGGGAGAGCAGTACTTC. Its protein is CASSLGTGAGEQYF.

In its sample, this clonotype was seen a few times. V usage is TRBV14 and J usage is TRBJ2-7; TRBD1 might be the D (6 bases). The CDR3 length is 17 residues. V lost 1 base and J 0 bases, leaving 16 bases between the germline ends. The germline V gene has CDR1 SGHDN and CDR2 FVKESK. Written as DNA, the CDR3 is TGTGCCAGCAGCCAAGTGGCCGGGACAATCCTCTCCTACGAGCAGTACTTC. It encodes CASSQVAGTILSYEQYF.

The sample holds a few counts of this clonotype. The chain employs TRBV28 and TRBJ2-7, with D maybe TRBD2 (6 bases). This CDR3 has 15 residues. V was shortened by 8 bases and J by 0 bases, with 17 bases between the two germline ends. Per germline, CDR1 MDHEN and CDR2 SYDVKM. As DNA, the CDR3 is TGTGCCAGCGGACTGAGCGGGCCAAGCTCCTACGAGCAGTACTTC. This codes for CASGLSGPSSYEQYF. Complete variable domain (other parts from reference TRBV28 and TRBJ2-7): DVKVTQSSRYLVKRTGEKVFLECVQDMDHENMFWYRQDPGLGLRLIYFSYDVKMKEKGDIPEGYSVSREKKERFSLILESASTNQTSMYLCASGLSGPSSYEQYFGPGTRLTVT.

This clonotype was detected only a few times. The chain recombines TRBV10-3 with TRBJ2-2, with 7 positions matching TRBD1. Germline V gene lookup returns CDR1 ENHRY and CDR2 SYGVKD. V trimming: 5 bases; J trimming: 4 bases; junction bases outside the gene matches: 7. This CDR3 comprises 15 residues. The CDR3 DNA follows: TGTGCCATCAGTAAAGGGGGCGCGAGCACCGGGGAGCTGTTTTTT. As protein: CAISKGGASTGELFF.

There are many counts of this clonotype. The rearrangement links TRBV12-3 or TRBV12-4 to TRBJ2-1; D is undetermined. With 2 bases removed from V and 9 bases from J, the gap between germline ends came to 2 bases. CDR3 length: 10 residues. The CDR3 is CASSLSEQFF. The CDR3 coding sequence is TGTGCCAGCAGTTTAAGTGAGCAGTTCTTC.

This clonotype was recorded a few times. The CDR3 loop is CASSEIGVSGTNNEQFF. The CDR3, as DNA: TGTGCCAGCAGTGAGATTGGGGTTAGCGGGACTAACAATGAGCAGTTCTTC. The V call is TRBV25-1, the J call TRBJ2-1; 8 bases map to TRBD2. The ends lost 3 bases at V and 5 bases at J; junction bases unmatched: 12. This CDR3 is built from 17 residues. The germline CDR1 and CDR2 sequences are MGHDK and SYGVNS.

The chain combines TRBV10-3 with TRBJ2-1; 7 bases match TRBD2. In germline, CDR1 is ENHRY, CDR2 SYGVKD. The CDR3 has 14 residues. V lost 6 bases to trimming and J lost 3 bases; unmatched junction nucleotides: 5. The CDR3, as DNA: TGTGCCATCAGGGGGAGGGAAGACTACAATGAGCAGTTCTTC. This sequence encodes CAIRGREDYNEQFF.

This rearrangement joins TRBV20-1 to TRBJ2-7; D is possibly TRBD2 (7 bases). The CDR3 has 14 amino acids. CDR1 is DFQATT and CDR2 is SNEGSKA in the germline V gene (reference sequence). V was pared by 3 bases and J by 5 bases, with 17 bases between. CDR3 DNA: TGCAGTGCTAGTGCCGGGGGGCGCTGGGACGAGCAGTACTTC. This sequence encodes CSASAGGRWDEQYF.

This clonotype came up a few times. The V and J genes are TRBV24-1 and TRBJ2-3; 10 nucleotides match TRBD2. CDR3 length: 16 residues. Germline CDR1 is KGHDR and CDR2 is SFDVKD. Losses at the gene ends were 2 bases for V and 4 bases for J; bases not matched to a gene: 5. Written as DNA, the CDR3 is TGTGCCACCAGTGATTCCAGCGGGAGGGCTCCAGATACGCAGTATTTT. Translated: CATSDSSGRAPDTQYF.